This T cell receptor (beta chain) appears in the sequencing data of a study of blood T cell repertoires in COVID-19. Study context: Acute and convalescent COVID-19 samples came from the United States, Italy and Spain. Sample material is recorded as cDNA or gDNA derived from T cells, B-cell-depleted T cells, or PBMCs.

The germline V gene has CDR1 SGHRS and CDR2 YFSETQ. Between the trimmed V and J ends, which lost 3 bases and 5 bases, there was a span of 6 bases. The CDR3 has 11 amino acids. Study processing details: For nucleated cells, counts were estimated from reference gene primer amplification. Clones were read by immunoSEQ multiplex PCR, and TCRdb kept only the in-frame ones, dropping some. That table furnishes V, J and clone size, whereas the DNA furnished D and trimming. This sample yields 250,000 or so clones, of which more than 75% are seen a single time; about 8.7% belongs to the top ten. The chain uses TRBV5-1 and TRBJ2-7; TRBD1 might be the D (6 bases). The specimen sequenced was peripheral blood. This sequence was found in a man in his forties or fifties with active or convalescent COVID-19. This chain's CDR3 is CASSSGDEQYF. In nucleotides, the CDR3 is TGCGCCAGCAGCTCAGGGGACGAGCAGTACTTC. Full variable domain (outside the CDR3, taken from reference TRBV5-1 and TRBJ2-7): KAGVTQTPRYLIKTRGQQVTLSCSPISGHRSVSWYQQTPGQGLQFLFEYFSETQRNKGNFPGRFSGRQFSNSRSEMNVSTLELGDSALYLCASSSGDEQYFGPGTRLTVT.